The entry below gives a single T cell receptor (beta chain) sequence along with its context. Its cognate antigen is unknown. These data belong to a study of shared clonotypes between healthy human individuals. Study context: Samples came from two female and three male donors aged 18 to 49.

The CDR3 runs 20 residues. The assay was immunoSEQ multiplex PCR, and TCRdb's table has in-frame clones only and misses some. The sample lists about 470,000 clones; around 79% were seen once. Study-level results: Owing to a small donor count, the genetic and exposure-history diversity represented was limited.

The clonotype originates from a middle-aged woman in good health. Some clones in this sample may be carry-over from other donors' samples. The chain carries TRBV21-1 and TRBJ1-3. TRBV21-1 is reported as a pseudogene. Material for sequencing was PBMCs. The CDR3 DNA sequence: TGTGCCAGCACCAAGCCCAAAGGGCAGGTTCTTAACAACTCTGGAAACACCATATATTTT. It encodes CASTKPKGQVLNNSGNTIYF.